The 5 T cell receptor beta chains in this list originate from one sample, sequenced in a study of PD-1 blockade in mismatch repair-deficient tumors. Their target antigens are unknown. Time point reported: 10-day in vitro stimulation with candidate neoantigen peptide 6. Generated by immunoSEQ multiplex PCR, the TCRdb table keeps only in-frame clones and is missing some. The table shows approximately 13,000 clones, with about 85% occurring only once. This sample comprised cells cultured in vitro, obtained from a patient treated with pembrolizumab. These receptors originate from an adult with mismatch repair-deficient cancer.

The rearrangement links TRBV21-1 to TRBJ2-5; the table gives TRBD1 as D, unverified against the DNA. TRBV21-1 is recorded as a pseudogene. This CDR3 has 14 residues. The CDR3 DNA follows: TGTGCCAGCAGCCAACCAGGGATCCAAGAGACCCAGTACTTC. This translates into CASSQPGIQETQYF.

The rearrangement joins TRBV13 to TRBJ2-7, with 8 bases lining up with TRBD2. This CDR3 comprises 15 residues. V shed 1 base, J shed 1 base, and the junction held 3 bases outside the gene matches. From germline, CDR1 is PRHDT and CDR2 FYEKMQ (reference sequence). The CDR3 DNA sequence: TGTGCCAGCAGCTTAGTTACTAGCGGTTCCTACGAGCAGTACTTC. Translated, it gives CASSLVTSGSYEQYF.

This chain connects TRBV2 to TRBJ1-1, with 7 nucleotides matching TRBD1. V shed 7 bases, J shed 1 base, and the junction held 9 bases outside the gene matches. Germline CDR1 reads SNHLY; CDR2 reads FYNNEI. The CDR3 length is 15 residues. CDR3 protein: CASNLGGQQNTEAFF. CDR3 sequence (DNA): TGTGCCAGCAACCTGGGGGGACAGCAGAACACTGAAGCTTTCTTT.

This clone came up once. The genes are TRBV23-1 and TRBJ2-4; the match to TRBD1 covers 7 bases. TRBV23-1 is recorded as an ORF, its role being uncertain. The CDR3 is made up of 18 amino acids. Trimming at V came to 3 bases and at J to 0 bases, leaving 11 bases not matched to a gene. The CDR3 is CASSHGDREGKAKNIQYF. The CDR3 DNA reads as TGCGCCAGCAGTCACGGAGACAGGGAAGGGAAAGCCAAAAACATTCAGTACTTC.

The V gene is TRBV19, the J gene TRBJ1-1; D remains unclear. The CDR3 runs to 15 residues. In germline, CDR1 is LNHDA, CDR2 SQIVND (reference sequence). Trimming pared 5 bases from V and 2 bases from J, leaving 15 bases between. The CDR3 region has the DNA TGTGCCAGTAGTGATGCCTGGGGTATCAACACTGAAGCTTTCTTT. Encoded protein: CASSDAWGINTEAFF.